This is a list of T cell receptor beta chains from one sample in a study of blood T cell repertoires in COVID-19. Using immunoSEQ multiplex PCR, the repertoire was profiled, and TCRdb retains in-frame clones only, with some absent. The data hold about 220,000 clones, with more than 65% observed a single time. Sample: peripheral blood. These receptors all come from a woman aged 60 to 75 with acute or convalescent COVID-19. The CDR3 runs from the conserved cysteine through the conserved F or W.

TRBV6-5	TRBJ2-1	13	CASGWGNNNEQFF
TRBV19	TRBJ2-1	15	CASSILHGTSSEQFF
TRBV5-1	TRBJ2-1	15	CASSDLRGGPNEQFF
TRBV4-1	TRBJ2-2	14	CASSPREGPGELFF
TRBV6-1	TRBJ1-2	18	CASSEKGGGRGQIYGYTF
TRBV30	TRBJ1-6	13	CAWTVTRGSPLHF
TRBV5-1	TRBJ1-2	15	CASSLGTGGGYGYTF
TRBV28	TRBJ1-1	15	CASSEWGDRGSEAFF
TRBV5-6	TRBJ2-3	15	CASSFPAGFTDTQYF
TRBV28	TRBJ1-1	14	CASSQLLMNTEAFF
TRBV28	TRBJ1-2	13	CASTPSYLSGYTF
TRBV4-1	TRBJ1-2	16	CASSQPDRGRGSGYTF
TRBV9	TRBJ2-3	15	CASSPIGQSTDTQYF